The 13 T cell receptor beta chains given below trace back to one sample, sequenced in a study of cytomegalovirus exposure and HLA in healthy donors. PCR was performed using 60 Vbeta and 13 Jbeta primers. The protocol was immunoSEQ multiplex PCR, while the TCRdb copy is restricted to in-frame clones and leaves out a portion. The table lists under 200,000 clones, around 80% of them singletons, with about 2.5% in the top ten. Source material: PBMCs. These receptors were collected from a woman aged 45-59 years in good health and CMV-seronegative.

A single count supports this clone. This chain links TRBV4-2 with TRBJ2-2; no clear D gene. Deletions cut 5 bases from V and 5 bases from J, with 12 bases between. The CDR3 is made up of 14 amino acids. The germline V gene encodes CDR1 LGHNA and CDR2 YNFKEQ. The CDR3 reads CASSTSSLTGELFF. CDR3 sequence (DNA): TGTGCCAGCAGCACCTCGAGCCTGACCGGGGAGCTGTTTTTT.

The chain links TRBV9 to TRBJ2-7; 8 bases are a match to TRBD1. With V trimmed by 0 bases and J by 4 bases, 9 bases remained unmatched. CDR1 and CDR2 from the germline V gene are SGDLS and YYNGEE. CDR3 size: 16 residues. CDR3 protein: CASSVDGSQGAYEQYF. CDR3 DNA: TGTGCCAGCAGCGTAGACGGCAGCCAGGGGGCTTACGAGCAGTACTTC.

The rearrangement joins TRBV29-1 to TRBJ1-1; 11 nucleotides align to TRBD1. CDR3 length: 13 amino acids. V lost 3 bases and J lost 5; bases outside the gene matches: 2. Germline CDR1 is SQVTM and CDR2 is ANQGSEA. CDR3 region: CSVDRDRGTEAFF. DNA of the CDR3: TGCAGCGTTGACCGGGACAGGGGGACTGAAGCTTTCTTT. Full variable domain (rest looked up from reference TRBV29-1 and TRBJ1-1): SAVISQKPSRDICQRGTSLTIQCQVDSQVTMMFWYRQQPGQSLTLIATANQGSEATYESGFVIDKFPISRPNLTFSTLTVSNMSPEDSSIYLCSVDRDRGTEAFFGQGTRLTVV.

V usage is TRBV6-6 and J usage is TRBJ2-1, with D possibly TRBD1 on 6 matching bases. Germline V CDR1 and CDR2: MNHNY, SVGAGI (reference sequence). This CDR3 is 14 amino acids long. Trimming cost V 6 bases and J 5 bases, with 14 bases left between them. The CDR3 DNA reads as TGTGCCAGCAGGGGGACCGGGACAAACAATGAGCAGTTCTTC. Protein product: CASRGTGTNNEQFF.

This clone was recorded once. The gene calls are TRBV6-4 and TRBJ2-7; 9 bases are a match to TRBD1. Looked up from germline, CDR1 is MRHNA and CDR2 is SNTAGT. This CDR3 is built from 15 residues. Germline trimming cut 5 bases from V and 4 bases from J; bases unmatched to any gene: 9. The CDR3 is CASSPPGTGSYEQYF. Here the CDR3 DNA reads TGTGCCAGCAGTCCCCCCGGGACAGGGTCATACGAGCAGTACTTC.

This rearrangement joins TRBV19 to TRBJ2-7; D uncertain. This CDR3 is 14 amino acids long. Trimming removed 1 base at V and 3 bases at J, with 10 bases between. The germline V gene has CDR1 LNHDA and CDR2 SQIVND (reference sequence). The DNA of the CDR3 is TGTGCCAGTAGTATAGCTGAGCCCTACTACGAGCAGTACTTC. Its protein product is CASSIAEPYYEQYF.

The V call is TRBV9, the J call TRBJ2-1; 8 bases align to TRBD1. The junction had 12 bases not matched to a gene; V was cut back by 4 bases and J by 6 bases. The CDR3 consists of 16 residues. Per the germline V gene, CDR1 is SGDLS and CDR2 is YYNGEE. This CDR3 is CASSTGGQGGINEQFF. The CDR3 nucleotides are TGTGCCAGCAGCACCGGAGGACAGGGTGGAATCAATGAGCAGTTCTTC. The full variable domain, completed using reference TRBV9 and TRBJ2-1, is DSGVTQTPKHLITATGQRVTLRCSPRSGDLSVYWYQQSLDQGLQFLIQYYNGEERAKGNILERFSAQQFPDLHSELNLSSLELGDSALYFCASSTGGQGGINEQFFGPGTRLTVL.

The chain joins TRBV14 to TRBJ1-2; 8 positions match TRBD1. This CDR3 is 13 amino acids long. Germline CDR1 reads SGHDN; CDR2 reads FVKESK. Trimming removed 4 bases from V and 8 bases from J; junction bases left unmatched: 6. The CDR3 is CASSPVRGPGYTF. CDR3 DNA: TGTGCCAGCAGCCCGGTCAGGGGGCCCGGCTACACCTTC.

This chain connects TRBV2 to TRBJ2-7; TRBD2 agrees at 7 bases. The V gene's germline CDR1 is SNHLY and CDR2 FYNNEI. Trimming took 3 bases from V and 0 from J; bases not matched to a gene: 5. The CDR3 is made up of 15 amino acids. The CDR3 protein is CASSDYGGSSYEQYF. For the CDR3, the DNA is TGTGCCAGCAGTGACTACGGGGGGAGCTCCTACGAGCAGTACTTC. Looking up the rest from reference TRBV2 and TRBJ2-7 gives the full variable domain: EPEVTQTPSHQVTQMGQEVILRCVPISNHLYFYWYRQILGQKVEFLVSFYNNEISEKSEIFDDQFSVERPDGSNFTLKIRSTKLEDSAMYFCASSDYGGSSYEQYFGPGTRLTVT.

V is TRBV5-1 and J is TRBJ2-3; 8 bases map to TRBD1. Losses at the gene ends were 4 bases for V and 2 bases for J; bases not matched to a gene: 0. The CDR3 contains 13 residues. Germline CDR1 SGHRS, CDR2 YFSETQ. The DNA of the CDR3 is TGCGCCAGCAGCCAGGGGGCCACAGATACGCAGTATTTT. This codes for CASSQGATDTQYF.

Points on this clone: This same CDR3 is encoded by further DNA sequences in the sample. In nucleotides, the CDR3 is TGTGCCAGCAGTTTATGGACGGACAGGGTAGGGTACACCGGGGAGCTGTTTTTT. It yields the protein CASSLWTDRVGYTGELFF. The gene calls are TRBV27 and TRBJ2-2, with 8 bases fitting TRBD1. Germline V CDR1 and CDR2: MNHEY, SMNVEV (reference sequence). The CDR3 totals 18 residues. Trimming took 1 base from V and 3 from J; bases not matched to a gene: 10.

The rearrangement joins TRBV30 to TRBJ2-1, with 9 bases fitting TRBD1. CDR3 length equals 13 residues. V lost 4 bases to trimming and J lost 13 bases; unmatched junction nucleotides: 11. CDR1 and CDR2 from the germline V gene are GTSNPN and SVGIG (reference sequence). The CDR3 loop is CAWTSGTGNNQFF. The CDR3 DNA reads TGTGCCTGGACTTCCGGGACAGGGAATAACCAGTTCTTC.

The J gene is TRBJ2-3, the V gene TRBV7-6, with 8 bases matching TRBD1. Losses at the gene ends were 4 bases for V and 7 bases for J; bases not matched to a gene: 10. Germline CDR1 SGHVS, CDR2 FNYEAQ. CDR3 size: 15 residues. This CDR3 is CASSSRSRGLHTQYF. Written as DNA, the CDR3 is TGTGCCAGCAGCTCCCGAAGCAGGGGGCTCCATACGCAGTATTTT.